The 22 T cell receptor beta chains below were found in one sample sequenced in a study of blood T cells in healthy people across ages. The second PCR ran about 6 to 11 cycles with a sample-barcoded 5' primer and J-beta primers. One entry per CDR3 protein, called by TCRdb with MiXCR from the 5' RACE reads. The table lists roughly 1,300,000 distinct CDR3 sequences, roughly 64% of them singletons. The sample consisted of blood. Source of these receptors: a man aged 18 to 29 in good health.

The chain recombines TRBV4-1 with TRBJ1-4; no clear D. This CDR3 is built from 15 residues. Germline V gives CDR1 MGHRA, CDR2 YSYEKL. V lost 1 base to trimming and J lost 0 bases, with 6 bases between them. CDR3 residues: CASSQVTPTNEKLFF. The CDR3 DNA follows: TGCGCCAGCAGCCAAGTCACCCCAACTAATGAAAAACTGTTTTTT.

This clonotype was found a few times. J is TRBJ2-5 and V is TRBV4-1; D uncertain. The CDR3 loop spans 15 amino acids. V was trimmed by 1 base and J by 0 bases, leaving 9 bases between them. The germline gives CDR1 MGHRA, CDR2 YSYEKL. The CDR3 DNA reads as TGCGCCAGCAGCCAAGCGTTGGGGAACCAAGAGACCCAGTACTTC. Residues: CASSQALGNQETQYF.

In this sample, this clonotype turned up once. The V gene is TRBV20-1, the J gene TRBJ2-3; 8 bases align to TRBD2. CDR1 and CDR2 from the germline V gene are DFQATT and SNEGSKA (reference sequence). With V trimmed by 3 bases and J by 0 bases, 8 bases remained unmatched. The CDR3 consists of 16 residues. The CDR3 is CSARSGLASSTDTQYF. DNA of the CDR3: TGCAGTGCTAGGTCCGGACTAGCCTCTAGCACAGATACGCAGTATTTT.

The V and J genes are TRBV19 and TRBJ1-2; the D is unclear. Germline V gives CDR1 LNHDA, CDR2 SQIVND (reference sequence). There are 13 residues in the CDR3. V was clipped by 8 bases and J by 4 bases, with 14 bases between them. This CDR3 is CASGGEDPYGYTF. The CDR3 DNA follows: TGTGCCAGTGGTGGGGAGGACCCCTATGGCTACACCTTC.

V and J are TRBV5-1 and TRBJ1-1; D gene ambiguous. Germline CDR1 reads SGHRS; CDR2 reads YFSETQ. The CDR3 length is 14 residues. V was shortened by 2 bases and J by 6 bases, with 14 bases between the two germline ends. Here the CDR3 reads CASSFDYGVAEAFF. In DNA, the CDR3 is TGCGCCAGCAGCTTTGATTACGGGGTGGCTGAAGCTTTCTTT.

As regards this clonotype: The junction shows a germline mismatch at one end, possibly a read error. The chain employs TRBV6-4 and TRBJ2-1; the match to TRBD2 covers 12 bases. Germline values: CDR1 MRHNA, CDR2 SNTAGT. This CDR3 spans 15 amino acids. The CDR3 is CASSATSGGNNERFF. The CDR3 coding sequence is TGTGCCAGCAGCGCGACTAGCGGGGGCAACAATGAGCGGTTCTTC.

This chain links TRBV27 with TRBJ1-1, with D possibly TRBD1 on 5 matching bases. Germline loops: CDR1 MNHEY, CDR2 SMNVEV (reference sequence). V was shortened by 6 bases and J by 4 bases, with 12 bases between the two germline ends. There are 13 residues in the CDR3. This CDR3 is CASSDKGVTEAFF. CDR3 bases: TGTGCCAGCAGCGACAAAGGGGTCACTGAAGCTTTCTTT.

The rearrangement links TRBV6-1 to TRBJ2-7; TRBD2 matches 9 bases. The V segment lost 4 bases and the J segment 3 bases; nucleotides outside the gene matches: 7. The CDR3 extends over 15 amino acids. Germline V gene data show CDR1 as MNHNS and CDR2 as SASEGT. Written as DNA, the CDR3 is TGTGCCAGCAGTGCGACAGGACTAGCGATCTACGAGCAGTACTTC. It specifies CASSATGLAIYEQYF.

The rearrangement links TRBV11-2 to TRBJ1-2, with 7 bases identical to TRBD1. This CDR3 spans 17 amino acids. In germline, CDR1 is SGHAT, CDR2 FQNNGV. Trimming cost V 1 base and J 1 base; bases outside gene matches: 9. CDR3: CASSLGSGTVINYGYTF. CDR3 sequence (DNA): TGTGCCAGCAGCTTAGGTAGTGGGACAGTAATTAACTATGGCTACACCTTC.

The chain joins TRBV27 to TRBJ1-2; TRBD1 matches 9 bases. Germline V CDR1 and CDR2: MNHEY, SMNVEV (reference sequence). The CDR3 consists of 13 residues. Unmatched junction bases numbered 4, after V lost 5 bases and J lost 6 bases. The CDR3 region has the DNA TGTGCCAGCAGTGGGACAGGGAGAAATGGCTACACCTTC. It yields the protein CASSGTGRNGYTF.

A remark on this clonotype: The junction differs from germline at one of its ends, possibly a read error. This chain links TRBV12-3 or TRBV12-4 with TRBJ2-7, with 8 bases lining up with TRBD1. This CDR3 is 13 amino acids long. This CDR3 reads CASRIQGAYGQYF. CDR3 sequence (DNA): TGTGCCAGCAGAATTCAGGGGGCTTACGGGCAGTACTTC.

The chain employs TRBV9 and TRBJ2-5; D call uncertain. The J call is uncertain, as TRBJ2-7 better fits the DNA end. This CDR3 comprises 13 residues. CDR1 and CDR2 (germline): SGDLS, YYNGEE. The CDR3 DNA is TGTGCCAGCAGCGGACAAGGGCCCCACGAGCAGTACTTC. Encoded protein: CASSGQGPHEQYF.

V gene TRBV20-1 combines with J gene TRBJ1-5; 7 bases align to TRBD1. V shed 1 base, J shed 2 bases, and the junction held 2 bases outside the gene matches. The CDR3 is 14 amino acids. CDR1 and CDR2 (germline): DFQATT, SNEGSKA (reference sequence). CDR3 sequence (DNA): TGCAGTGCTAGAGCGGACAGGCGCAATCAGCCCCAGCATTTT. This gives the protein CSARADRRNQPQHF.

The chain employs TRBV7-2 and TRBJ2-3, with 8 bases lining up with TRBD1. The CDR3 is 15 amino acids. V gave up 4 bases and J gave up 2 bases; unmatched junction bases: 5. Germline CDR1 reads SGHTA; CDR2 reads FQGNSA. The CDR3, as DNA: TGTGCCAGCAGCTCGACAGGGGTAATCACAGATACGCAGTATTTT. Protein: CASSSTGVITDTQYF.

About this clonotype itself: This may be a read error: a much more frequent sequence differs by one nucleotide. The CDR3, as DNA: TGCAGCGAGGGACTAGCGGGGTACAATGAGCAGTTCTTC. This encodes CSEGLAGYNEQFF. The V gene is TRBV29-1, the J gene TRBJ2-1, with 13 bases fitting TRBD2. The CDR3 runs 13 residues. CDR1 is SQVTM, CDR2 ANQGSEA, per germline. V was clipped by 7 bases and J by 4 bases; unmatched bases: 1.

The chain employs TRBV5-1 and TRBJ2-7; D uncertain. The ends were cut back, 0 bases at V and 5 bases at J, with 12 bases in the middle. This CDR3 comprises 14 residues. Germline V CDR1 and CDR2: SGHRS, YFSETQ. The CDR3 is CASSLALGMDEQYF. The CDR3 coding sequence is TGCGCCAGCAGCTTGGCCTTAGGAATGGACGAGCAGTACTTC.

The chain has TRBV29-1 and TRBJ2-7; TRBD1 matches 10 bases. Germline CDR1 is SQVTM and CDR2 is ANQGSEA. This CDR3 spans 12 amino acids. V shed 5 bases, J shed 6 bases, and the junction held 4 bases outside the gene matches. The DNA for the CDR3 is TGCAGCGTTTGGGACAGGGGATCCGAGCAGTACTTC. Translating gives CSVWDRGSEQYF.

This clonotype has just a few counts. The chain joins TRBV12-3 or TRBV12-4 to TRBJ1-2; no firm D call. The CDR3 contains 11 residues. Trimming removed 5 bases from V and 8 bases from J, with 9 bases in between. The CDR3 DNA is TGTGCCAGCAGTCCTCAGGAGGGCTACACCTTC. Amino acids: CASSPQEGYTF.

V gene TRBV4-1 combines with J gene TRBJ1-4; D gene ambiguous. Germline CDR1 MGHRA, CDR2 YSYEKL. Trimming pared 1 base from V and 8 bases from J, leaving 8 bases between. This CDR3 comprises 13 residues. CDR3 sequence reads: CASSQVIGEKLFF. The CDR3 DNA reads TGCGCCAGCAGCCAAGTAATCGGCGAAAAACTGTTTTTT.

This clonotype occurred a few times. The chain couples TRBV6-5 to TRBJ2-3, with D tentatively TRBD2 (6 bases). Trimming pared 8 bases from V and 0 bases from J, leaving 12 bases between. The CDR3 spans 14 residues. Germline V CDR1 and CDR2: MNHEY, SVGAGI. The DNA for the CDR3 is TGTGCCAGCTCGGGGGAGGAAAGCACAGATACGCAGTATTTT. It yields the protein CASSGEESTDTQYF.

V usage is TRBV12-3 or TRBV12-4 and J usage is TRBJ1-2; D might be TRBD1 (5 bases). CDR3 length: 15 amino acids. V lost 5 bases, J lost 4 bases, and 17 bases lay in between. In nucleotides, the CDR3 is TGTGCCAGCAGTCCCCCCGGGGGGAGGATCTATGGCTACACCTTC. It is translated as CASSPPGGRIYGYTF.

At least ten counts were recorded for this clonotype. This chain uses TRBV4-3 with TRBJ1-2; D remains unclear. The CDR3 sequence is 14 residues long. Between the trimmed V and J ends, which lost 0 bases and 4 bases, there was a span of 9 bases. The germline V gene encodes CDR1 LGHNA and CDR2 YSLEER. The CDR3 DNA sequence: TGCGCCAGCAGCCAAGATCGGACGGTCTATGGCTACACCTTC. The encoded protein is CASSQDRTVYGYTF.